A selection of T cell receptor beta chains follows, all from one sample in a study of cytomegalovirus exposure and HLA in healthy donors. Some clones are missing from TCRdb's copy, which holds only in-frame ones; the method was immunoSEQ multiplex PCR. The table shows under 200,000 clones, with around 81% occurring only once. The sample taken for sequencing was PBMCs. The receptors stem from a woman in her 30s in good health and CMV-seropositive. Each CDR3 is given with its conserved first and last residue. Each record gives: D gene, V gene, clone size, J gene, CDR3 DNA, CDR3 protein. D genes are given only for firm matches. For some rows the clone size is stated as once, few or many, or as a class when expanded; others skip it.

d_gene: -; v_gene: TRBV25-1; abundance: few; j_gene: TRBJ1-4; CDR3nt: TGTGCCAGCAGTGAATCTTCTCCCTCCGAAAAACTGTTTTTT; CDR3aa: CASSESSPSEKLFF
d_gene: -; v_gene: TRBV23-1; abundance: -; j_gene: TRBJ2-7; CDR3nt: TGCGCCAGCCCTGTTGTCAGGACCTACGAGCAGTACTTC; CDR3aa: CASPVVRTYEQYF
d_gene: -; v_gene: TRBV5-5; abundance: -; j_gene: TRBJ2-2; CDR3nt: TGTGCCAGCAGCTCACAAACCGGGGAGCTGTTTTTT; CDR3aa: CASSSQTGELFF
d_gene: -; v_gene: TRBV28; abundance: few; j_gene: TRBJ1-1; CDR3nt: TGTGCCAGCAGTTTGCGTAACACTGAAGCTTTCTTT; CDR3aa: CASSLRNTEAFF
d_gene: -; v_gene: TRBV6-5; abundance: -; j_gene: TRBJ1-2; CDR3nt: TGTGCCAGCAGTTTTGCGGGCAAGGACTATGGCTACACCTTC; CDR3aa: CASSFAGKDYGYTF
d_gene: TRBD1; v_gene: TRBV5-1; abundance: -; j_gene: TRBJ1-2; CDR3nt: TGCGCCAGCAGCTTGTGGGGCGCCGGGACAGGGCTTAACTATGGCTACACCTTC; CDR3aa: CASSLWGAGTGLNYGYTF
d_gene: -; v_gene: TRBV6-5; abundance: -; j_gene: TRBJ1-4; CDR3nt: TGTGCCAGCAGTTACTGGGGGCAGGGAGAAGAAAAACTGTTTTTT; CDR3aa: CASSYWGQGEEKLFF
d_gene: -; v_gene: TRBV5-6; abundance: -; j_gene: TRBJ2-7; CDR3nt: TGTGCCAGCAGCTTGGCGCAGGGCTATGCGTACGAGCAGTACTTC; CDR3aa: CASSLAQGYAYEQYF
d_gene: TRBD1; v_gene: TRBV4-3; abundance: -; j_gene: TRBJ2-5; CDR3nt: TGCGCCAGCAGCCAGAGTGGGACAGACCAAGAGACCCAGTACTTC; CDR3aa: CASSQSGTDQETQYF
d_gene: -; v_gene: TRBV10-3; abundance: -; j_gene: TRBJ1-1; CDR3nt: TGTGCCATCAAGGTGCAGGGCGAGAACACTGAAGCTTTCTTT; CDR3aa: CAIKVQGENTEAFF
d_gene: TRBD2; v_gene: TRBV19; abundance: -; j_gene: TRBJ2-2; CDR3nt: TGTGCCAGTAGTAGGAACAGCGGGGGGACCACCGGGGAGCTGTTTTTT; CDR3aa: CASSRNSGGTTGELFF
d_gene: -; v_gene: TRBV25-1; abundance: -; j_gene: TRBJ2-7; CDR3nt: TGTGCCAGCAGTGACCCCTCTACCTACGAGCAGTACTTC; CDR3aa: CASSDPSTYEQYF
d_gene: -; v_gene: TRBV5-1; abundance: -; j_gene: TRBJ2-3; CDR3nt: TGCGCCAGCAGCATCGACGACTCCACAGATACGCAGTATTTT; CDR3aa: CASSIDDSTDTQYF
d_gene: -; v_gene: TRBV29-1; abundance: -; j_gene: TRBJ2-1; CDR3nt: TGCAGCGTTGGAGAACTAGAACGGGGTGAGCAGTTCTTC; CDR3aa: CSVGELERGEQFF
d_gene: -; v_gene: TRBV28; abundance: -; j_gene: TRBJ1-2; CDR3nt: TGTGCCAGCAGTCCCCCGGGGGGAAACTATGGCTACACCTTC; CDR3aa: CASSPPGGNYGYTF
d_gene: -; v_gene: TRBV19; abundance: -; j_gene: TRBJ1-4; CDR3nt: TGTGCCAGTAGTATCCAGTCAACTAATGAAAAACTGTTTTTT; CDR3aa: CASSIQSTNEKLFF
d_gene: -; v_gene: TRBV4-1; abundance: -; j_gene: TRBJ2-3; CDR3nt: TGCGCCAGCAGCCAAATAATGTTTCCAGATACGCAGTATTTT; CDR3aa: CASSQIMFPDTQYF
d_gene: -; v_gene: TRBV2; abundance: few; j_gene: TRBJ1-1; CDR3nt: TGTGCCAGCAGTGAAACAGAATTAAACACTGAAGCTTTCTTT; CDR3aa: CASSETELNTEAFF
d_gene: -; v_gene: TRBV7-2; abundance: -; j_gene: TRBJ2-3; CDR3nt: TGTGCCAGCAGCTTATTAGGCGGGACTCGCACAGATACGCAGTATTTT; CDR3aa: CASSLLGGTRTDTQYF
d_gene: -; v_gene: TRBV18; abundance: -; j_gene: TRBJ2-7; CDR3nt: TGTGCCAGCTCACCAAGCAGGGGATCCTACGAGCAGTACTTC; CDR3aa: CASSPSRGSYEQYF
d_gene: -; v_gene: TRBV28; abundance: -; j_gene: TRBJ1-1; CDR3nt: TGTGCCAGCAGTTTTGCTCGGGACACTGAAGCTTTCTTT; CDR3aa: CASSFARDTEAFF